This T cell receptor beta chain was captured in a study of Graves' ophthalmopathy and Graves' hyperthyroidism. In its sample, this clonotype was seen many times. Trimming cost V 1 base and J 6 bases; bases outside gene matches: 3. The CDR3 covers 13 residues. The V gene's germline CDR1 is SNHLY and CDR2 FYNNEI. RNA transcripts were the template, and TCR beta CDR3 regions were amplified from them. First-round RT-PCR with HTBI primers preceded a second-round multiplex PCR. One entry per CDR3 protein results from TCRdb running MiXCR on the multiplex PCR reads. The data contain roughly 400,000 distinct CDR3 sequences, approximately 20% of them singletons. Each diagnosis was determined on the basis of clinical symptoms, serum thyroxine, TRAb, thyroid ultrasound and orbital computed tomography.

This clonotype was obtained from a woman aged 18-29 years with Graves' ophthalmopathy. V is TRBV2 and J is TRBJ2-7; TRBD2 aligns across 7 bases. The specimen was peripheral blood. The CDR3 bases are TGTGCCAGCAGTGAAGAGCAGCGGGGCGAGCAGTACTTC. Protein sequence: CASSEEQRGEQYF.